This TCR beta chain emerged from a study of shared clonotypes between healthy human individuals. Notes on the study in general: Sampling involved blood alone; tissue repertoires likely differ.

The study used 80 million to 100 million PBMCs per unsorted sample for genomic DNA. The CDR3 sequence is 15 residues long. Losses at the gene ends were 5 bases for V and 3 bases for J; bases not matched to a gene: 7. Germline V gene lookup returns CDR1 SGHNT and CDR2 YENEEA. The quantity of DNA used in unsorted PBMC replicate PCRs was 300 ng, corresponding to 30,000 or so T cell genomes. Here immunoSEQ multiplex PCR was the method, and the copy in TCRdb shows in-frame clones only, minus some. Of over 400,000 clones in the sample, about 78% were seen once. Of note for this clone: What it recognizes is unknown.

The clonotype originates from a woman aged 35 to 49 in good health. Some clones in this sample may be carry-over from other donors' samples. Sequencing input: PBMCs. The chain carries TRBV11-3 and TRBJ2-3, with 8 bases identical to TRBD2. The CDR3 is CASSLGGAGTDTQYF. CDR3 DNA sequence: TGTGCCAGCAGCCTCGGGGGGGCGGGTACAGATACGCAGTATTTT. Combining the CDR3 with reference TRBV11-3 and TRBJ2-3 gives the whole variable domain EAGVVQSPRYKIIEKKQPVAFWCNPISGHNTLYWYLQNLGQGPELLIRYENEEAVDDSQLPKDRFSAERLKGVDSTLKIQPAELGDSAVYLCASSLGGAGTDTQYFGPGTRLTVL.